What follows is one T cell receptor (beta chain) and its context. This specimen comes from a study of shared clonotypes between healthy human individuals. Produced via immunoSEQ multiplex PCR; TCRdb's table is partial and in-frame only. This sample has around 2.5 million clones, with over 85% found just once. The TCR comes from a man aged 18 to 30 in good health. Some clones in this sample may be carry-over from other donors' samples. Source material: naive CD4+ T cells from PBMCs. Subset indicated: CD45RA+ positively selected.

The CDR3 nucleotides read TGTGCCAGCAGCCCCTATGGGCCGGGGAACTACGAGCAGTACTTC. Protein product: CASSPYGPGNYEQYF. The chain is built from TRBV28 and TRBJ2-7; D perhaps matches TRBD2 (5 bases). Per the germline V gene, CDR1 is MDHEN and CDR2 is SYDVKM. With 6 bases removed from V and 3 bases from J, the gap between germline ends came to 18 bases. The CDR3 runs to 15 residues.